These 5 T cell receptor beta chains share one sample of origin, sequenced in a study of blood T cell repertoires in COVID-19. Sequencing used immunoSEQ multiplex PCR; TCRdb keeps in-frame clones, though not all of them. The sample lists 180,000 or so clones; approximately 89% were seen once. Sequences were obtained from peripheral blood. These receptors originate from a man aged 35 to 55 with active or convalescent COVID-19.

J is TRBJ2-2 and V is TRBV7-8; possible D gene TRBD2, 6 bases. This CDR3 comprises 19 residues. Trimming took off 3 bases at V and 0 bases at J, with 20 bases between the two ends. Germline V gene sequence: CDR1 SGHVS, CDR2 FQNEAQ. The DNA of the CDR3 is TGTGCCAGCAGCTTCGCGCAATTCTGGGCGGGGACGAACACCGGGGAGCTGTTTTTT. Protein product: CASSFAQFWAGTNTGELFF.

The chain uses TRBV21-1 and TRBJ1-5; TRBD1 reflects the table's D call only, with no check against the DNA. TRBV21-1 is labeled a pseudogene. The CDR3 has 17 amino acids. This CDR3 reads CASSLQGGHREHQPQHF. In DNA, the CDR3 is TGTGCCAGCAGCCTACAGGGGGGTCATAGGGAACATCAGCCCCAGCATTTT.

The chain recombines TRBV5-6 with TRBJ1-4; the match to TRBD1 covers 7 bases. Germline CDR1 reads SGHDT; CDR2 reads YYEEEE. The length of the CDR3 is 16 residues. With 0 bases clipped from V and 4 bases from J, the junction kept 6 bases outside the gene matches. The CDR3 protein is CASSLGDSFLNEKLFF. In DNA form, the CDR3 reads TGTGCCAGCAGCTTGGGGGACAGTTTCCTTAATGAAAAACTGTTTTTT.

On this clone: Other DNA variants within this sample encode the same CDR3. The chain links TRBV2 to TRBJ2-3; the match to TRBD1 covers 8 bases. The germline gives CDR1 SNHLY, CDR2 FYNNEI. The CDR3 has 14 amino acids. V was clipped by 3 bases and J by 3 bases; unmatched bases: 2. The CDR3 spells CASSEDRATDTQYF. The CDR3 coding sequence is TGTGCCAGCAGTGAGGACAGGGCTACAGATACGCAGTATTTT. The full variable domain, with the rest looked up from reference TRBV2 and TRBJ2-3, is EPEVTQTPSHQVTQMGQEVILRCVPISNHLYFYWYRQILGQKVEFLVSFYNNEISEKSEIFDDQFSVERPDGSNFTLKIRSTKLEDSAMYFCASSEDRATDTQYFGPGTRLTVL.

V usage is TRBV5-1 and J usage is TRBJ1-1; TRBD1 is a possible D gene (6 bases). Trimming took 0 bases from V and 6 from J, leaving 12 bases between them. Per germline, CDR1 SGHRS and CDR2 YFSETQ. The length of the CDR3 is 14 residues. The CDR3 loop is CASSLGGRGSEAFF. The CDR3 DNA is TGCGCCAGCAGCTTGGGTGGCAGGGGCTCTGAAGCTTTCTTT. The full variable domain, rest sourced from reference TRBV5-1 and TRBJ1-1, is KAGVTQTPRYLIKTRGQQVTLSCSPISGHRSVSWYQQTPGQGLQFLFEYFSETQRNKGNFPGRFSGRQFSNSRSEMNVSTLELGDSALYLCASSLGGRGSEAFFGQGTRLTVV.